This T cell receptor beta chain comes out of a study of cytomegalovirus exposure and HLA in healthy donors. The V gene lost 0 bases and the J gene lost 5 bases, with 8 bases spanning the gap. CDR1 and CDR2 from the germline V gene are SGHNT and YYREEE (reference sequence). The CDR3 is made up of 13 amino acids. Regarding this clone: Its antigen is undetermined.

The PCR was carried out with 60 Vbeta primers and 13 Jbeta primers. Assay used: immunoSEQ multiplex PCR; TCRdb lists only in-frame clones, some missing. Among 200,000 or so clones listed, approximately 83% were seen once. The study sampled nominally healthy donors, though unrecorded immune exposures were likely. Study-level findings and limits: A later analysis reported that several of the most significant clusters appeared to be linked to common viral pathogens, among them Epstein-Barr virus. A classifier reportedly called cytomegalovirus status with high sensitivity and specificity.

Sequencing used PBMCs. J is TRBJ1-1 and V is TRBV5-4; the D is unclear. The source of this sequence is a boy aged 2 to 10 in good health and CMV-seronegative. In DNA form, the CDR3 reads TGTGCCAGCAGCTTGGAAGGGAGGACTGAAGCTTTCTTT. Encoded protein: CASSLEGRTEAFF.